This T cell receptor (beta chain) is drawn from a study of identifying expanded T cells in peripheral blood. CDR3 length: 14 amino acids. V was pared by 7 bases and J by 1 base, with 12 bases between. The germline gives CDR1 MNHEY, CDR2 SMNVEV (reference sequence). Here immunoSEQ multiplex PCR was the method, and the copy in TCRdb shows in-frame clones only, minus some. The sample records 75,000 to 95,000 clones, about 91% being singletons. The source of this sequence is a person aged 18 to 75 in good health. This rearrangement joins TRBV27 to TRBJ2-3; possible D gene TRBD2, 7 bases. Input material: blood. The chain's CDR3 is CASKGGFGTDTQYF. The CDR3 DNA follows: TGTGCCAGCAAGGGGGGGTTCGGCACAGATACGCAGTATTTT.